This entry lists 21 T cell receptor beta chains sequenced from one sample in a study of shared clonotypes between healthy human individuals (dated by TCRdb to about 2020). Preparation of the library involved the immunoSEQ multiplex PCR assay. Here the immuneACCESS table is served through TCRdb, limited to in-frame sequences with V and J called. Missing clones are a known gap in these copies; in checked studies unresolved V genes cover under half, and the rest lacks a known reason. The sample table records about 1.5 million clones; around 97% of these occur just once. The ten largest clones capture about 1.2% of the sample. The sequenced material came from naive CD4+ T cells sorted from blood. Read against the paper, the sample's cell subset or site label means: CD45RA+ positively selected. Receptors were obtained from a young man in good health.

The CDR3 coding sequence is TGTGCCAGCAGACAGGGGGCCAATCAGCCCCAGCATTTT. Its protein product is CASRQGANQPQHF. V is TRBV6-1 and J is TRBJ1-5; 9 nucleotides agree with TRBD1. Germline CDR1 is MNHNS and CDR2 is SASEGT. V shed 6 bases and J 3 bases; nucleotides not matched to a gene: 0. The CDR3 extends over 13 amino acids.

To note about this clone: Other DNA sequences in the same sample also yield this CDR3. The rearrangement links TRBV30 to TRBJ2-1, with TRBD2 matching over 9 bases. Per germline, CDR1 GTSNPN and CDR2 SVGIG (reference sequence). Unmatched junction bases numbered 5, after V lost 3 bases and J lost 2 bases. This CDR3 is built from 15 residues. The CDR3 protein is CAWRGLAGTYNEQFF. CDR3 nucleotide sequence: TGTGCCTGGAGGGGCCTAGCGGGGACCTACAATGAGCAGTTCTTC. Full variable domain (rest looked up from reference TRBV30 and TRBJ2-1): SQTIHQWPATLVQPVGSPLSLECTVEGTSNPNLYWYRQAAGRGLQLLFYSVGIGQISSEVPQNLSASRPQDRQFILSSKKLLLSDSGFYLCAWRGLAGTYNEQFFGPGTRLTVL.

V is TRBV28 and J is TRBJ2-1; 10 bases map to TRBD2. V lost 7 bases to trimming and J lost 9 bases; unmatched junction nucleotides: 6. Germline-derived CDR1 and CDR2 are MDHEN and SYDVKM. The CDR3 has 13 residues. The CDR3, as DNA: TGTGCCAGCACTGGGACTAGCGATGGTGAGCAGTTCTTC. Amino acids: CASTGTSDGEQFF. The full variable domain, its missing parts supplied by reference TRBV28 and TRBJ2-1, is DVKVTQSSRYLVKRTGEKVFLECVQDMDHENMFWYRQDPGLGLRLIYFSYDVKMKEKGDIPEGYSVSREKKERFSLILESASTNQTSMYLCASTGTSDGEQFFGPGTRLTVL.

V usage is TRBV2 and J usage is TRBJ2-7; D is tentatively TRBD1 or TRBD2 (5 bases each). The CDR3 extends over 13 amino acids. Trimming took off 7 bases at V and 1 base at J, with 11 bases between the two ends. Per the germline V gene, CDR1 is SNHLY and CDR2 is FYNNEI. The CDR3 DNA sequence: TGTGCCAGCACTAGGGACCGGTCCTACGAGCAGTACTTC. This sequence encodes CASTRDRSYEQYF.

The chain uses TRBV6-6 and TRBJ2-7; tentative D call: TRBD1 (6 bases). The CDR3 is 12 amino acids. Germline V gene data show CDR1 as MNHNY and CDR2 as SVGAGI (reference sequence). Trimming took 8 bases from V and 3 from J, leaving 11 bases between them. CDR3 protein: CASEGVSYEQYF. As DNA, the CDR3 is TGTGCCAGCGAGGGGGTGAGCTACGAGCAGTACTTC.

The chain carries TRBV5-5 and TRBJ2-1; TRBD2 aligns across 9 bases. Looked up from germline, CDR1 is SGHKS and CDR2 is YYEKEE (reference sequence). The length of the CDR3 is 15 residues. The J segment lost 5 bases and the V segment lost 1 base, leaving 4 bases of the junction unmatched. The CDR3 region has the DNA TGTGCCAGCAGCTTGTTGGCGGGAGGGGACAATGAGCAGTTCTTC. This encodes CASSLLAGGDNEQFF. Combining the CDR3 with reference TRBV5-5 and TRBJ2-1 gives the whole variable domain DAGVTQSPTHLIKTRGQQVTLRCSPISGHKSVSWYQQVLGQGPQFIFQYYEKEERGRGNFPDRFSARQFPNYSSELNVNALLLGDSALYLCASSLLAGGDNEQFFGPGTRLTVL.

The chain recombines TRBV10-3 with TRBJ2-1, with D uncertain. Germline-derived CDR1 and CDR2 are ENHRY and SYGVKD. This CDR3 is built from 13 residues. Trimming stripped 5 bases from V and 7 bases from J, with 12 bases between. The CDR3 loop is CAISPGSRNEQFF. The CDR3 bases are TGTGCCATCAGTCCCGGGTCGCGGAATGAGCAGTTCTTC.

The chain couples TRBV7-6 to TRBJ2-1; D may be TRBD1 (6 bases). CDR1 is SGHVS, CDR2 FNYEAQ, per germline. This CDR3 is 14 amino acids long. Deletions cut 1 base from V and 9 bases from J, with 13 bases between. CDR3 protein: CASSLVPGEGEQFF. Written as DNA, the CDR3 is TGTGCCAGCAGCTTAGTTCCAGGGGAAGGTGAGCAGTTCTTC.

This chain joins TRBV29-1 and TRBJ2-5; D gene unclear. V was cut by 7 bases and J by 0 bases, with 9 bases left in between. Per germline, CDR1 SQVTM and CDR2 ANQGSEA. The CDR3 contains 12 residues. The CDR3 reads CSGSSHQETQYF. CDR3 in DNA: TGCAGCGGGTCCTCTCACCAAGAGACCCAGTACTTC.

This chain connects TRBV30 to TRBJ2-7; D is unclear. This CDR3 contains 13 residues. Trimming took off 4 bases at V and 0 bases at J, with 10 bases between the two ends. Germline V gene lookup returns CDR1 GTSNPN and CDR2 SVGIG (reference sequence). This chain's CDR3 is CAWNPLSSYEQYF. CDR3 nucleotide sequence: TGTGCCTGGAATCCGCTGAGCTCCTACGAGCAGTACTTC.

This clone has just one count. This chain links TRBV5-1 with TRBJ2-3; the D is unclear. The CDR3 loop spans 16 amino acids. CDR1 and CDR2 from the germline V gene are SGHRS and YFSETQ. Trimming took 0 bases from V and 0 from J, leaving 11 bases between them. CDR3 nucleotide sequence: TGCGCCAGCAGCTTGGTCCTAGTTGGGAGCACAGATACGCAGTATTTT. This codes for CASSLVLVGSTDTQYF.

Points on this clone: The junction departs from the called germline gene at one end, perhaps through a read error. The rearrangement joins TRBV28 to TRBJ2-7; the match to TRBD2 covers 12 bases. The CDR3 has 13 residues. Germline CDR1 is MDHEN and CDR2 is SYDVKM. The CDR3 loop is CASSPPGLAGLNF. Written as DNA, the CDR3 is TGTGCCAGCAGTCCACCCGGACTAGCGGGGTTAAACTTC.

CDR3 protein: CASSSRRDRVFSIQYF. Written as DNA, the CDR3 is TGTGCCAGCAGTTCTCGCCGGGACAGGGTTTTTAGCATTCAGTACTTC. This chain connects TRBV27 to TRBJ2-4; 9 bases are shared with TRBD1. CDR1 MNHEY and CDR2 SMNVEV come from the germline V gene (reference sequence). CDR3 length: 16 residues. V shed 4 bases and J 9 bases; nucleotides not matched to a gene: 13.

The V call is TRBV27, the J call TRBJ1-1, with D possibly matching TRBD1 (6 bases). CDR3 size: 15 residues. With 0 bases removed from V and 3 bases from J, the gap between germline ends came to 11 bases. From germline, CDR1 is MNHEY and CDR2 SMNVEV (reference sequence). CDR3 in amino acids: CASSLSPGGHTEAFF. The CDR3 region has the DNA TGTGCCAGCAGTTTATCCCCCGGGGGGCACACTGAAGCTTTCTTT.

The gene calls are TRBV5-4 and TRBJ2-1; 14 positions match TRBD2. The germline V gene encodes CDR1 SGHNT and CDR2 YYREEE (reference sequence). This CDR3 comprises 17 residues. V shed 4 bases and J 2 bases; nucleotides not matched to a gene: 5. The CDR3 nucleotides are TGTGCCAGCAGCGACCCGGGACTAGCGGGAGCCTACAATGAGCAGTTCTTC. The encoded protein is CASSDPGLAGAYNEQFF.

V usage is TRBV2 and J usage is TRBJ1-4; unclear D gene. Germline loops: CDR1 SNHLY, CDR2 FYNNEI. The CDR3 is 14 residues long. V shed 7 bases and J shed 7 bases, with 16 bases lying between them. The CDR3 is CASTSVSVGEKLFF. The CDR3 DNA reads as TGTGCCAGCACTTCCGTTAGTGTCGGTGAAAAACTGTTTTTT.

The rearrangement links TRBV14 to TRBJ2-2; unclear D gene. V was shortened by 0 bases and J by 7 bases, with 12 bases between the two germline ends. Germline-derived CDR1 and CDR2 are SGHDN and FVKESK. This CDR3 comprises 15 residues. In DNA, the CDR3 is TGTGCCAGCAGCCAAGATCCCCCAGCGATCGGGGAGCTGTTTTTT. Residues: CASSQDPPAIGELFF.

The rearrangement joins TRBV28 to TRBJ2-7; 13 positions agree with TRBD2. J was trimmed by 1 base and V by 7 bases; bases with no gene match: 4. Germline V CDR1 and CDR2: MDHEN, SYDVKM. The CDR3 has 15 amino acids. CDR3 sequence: CASMRLAGGSYEQYF. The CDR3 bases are TGTGCCAGCATGCGACTAGCGGGAGGATCCTACGAGCAGTACTTC.

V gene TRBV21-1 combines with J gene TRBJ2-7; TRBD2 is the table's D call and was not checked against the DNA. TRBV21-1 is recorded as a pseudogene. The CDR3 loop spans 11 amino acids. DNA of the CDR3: TGTGCCAGCAGCCGGGGAAGAGAGCAGTACTTC. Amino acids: CASSRGREQYF.

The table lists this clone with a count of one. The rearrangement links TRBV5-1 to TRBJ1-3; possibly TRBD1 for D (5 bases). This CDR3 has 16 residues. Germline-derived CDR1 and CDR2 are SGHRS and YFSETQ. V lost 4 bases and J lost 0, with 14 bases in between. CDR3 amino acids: CASSLARTSSGNTIYF. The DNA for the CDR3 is TGCGCCAGCAGCCTGGCTCGGACAAGCTCTGGAAACACCATATATTTT.

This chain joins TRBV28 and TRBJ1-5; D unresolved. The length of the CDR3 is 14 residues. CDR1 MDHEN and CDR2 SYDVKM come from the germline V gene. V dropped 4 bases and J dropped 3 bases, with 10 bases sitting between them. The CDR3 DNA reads TGTGCCAGCAGTTCACTAGGCAACAATCAGCCCCAGCATTTT. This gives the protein CASSSLGNNQPQHF.